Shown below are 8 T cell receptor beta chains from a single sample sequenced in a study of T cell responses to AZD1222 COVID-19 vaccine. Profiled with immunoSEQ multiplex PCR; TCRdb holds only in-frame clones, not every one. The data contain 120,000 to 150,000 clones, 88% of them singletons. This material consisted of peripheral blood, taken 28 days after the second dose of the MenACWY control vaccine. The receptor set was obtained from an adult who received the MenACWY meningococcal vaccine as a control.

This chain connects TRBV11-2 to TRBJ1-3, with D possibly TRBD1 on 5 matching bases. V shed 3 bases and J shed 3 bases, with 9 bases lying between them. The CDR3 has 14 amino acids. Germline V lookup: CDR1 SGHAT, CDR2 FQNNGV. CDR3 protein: CASSFDRLGNTIYF. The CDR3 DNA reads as TGTGCCAGCAGCTTCGACAGACTTGGAAACACCATATATTTT. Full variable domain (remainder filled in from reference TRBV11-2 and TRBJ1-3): EAGVAQSPRYKIIEKRQSVAFWCNPISGHATLYWYQQILGQGPKLLIQFQNNGVVDDSQLPKDRFSAERLKGVDSTLKIQPAKLEDSAVYLCASSFDRLGNTIYFGEGSWLTVV.

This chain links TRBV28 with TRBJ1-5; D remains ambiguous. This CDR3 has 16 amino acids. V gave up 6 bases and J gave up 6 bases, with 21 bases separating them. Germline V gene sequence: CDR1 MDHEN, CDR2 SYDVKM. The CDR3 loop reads CASRTSGSTIFQPQHF. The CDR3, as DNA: TGTGCCAGCAGGACCTCCGGGTCCACAATCTTTCAGCCCCAGCATTTT.

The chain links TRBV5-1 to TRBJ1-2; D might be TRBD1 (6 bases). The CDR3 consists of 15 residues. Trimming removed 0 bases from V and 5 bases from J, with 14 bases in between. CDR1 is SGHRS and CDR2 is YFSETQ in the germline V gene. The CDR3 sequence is CASSLEGTPAYGYTF. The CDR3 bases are TGCGCCAGCAGCTTGGAGGGGACACCGGCATATGGCTACACCTTC.

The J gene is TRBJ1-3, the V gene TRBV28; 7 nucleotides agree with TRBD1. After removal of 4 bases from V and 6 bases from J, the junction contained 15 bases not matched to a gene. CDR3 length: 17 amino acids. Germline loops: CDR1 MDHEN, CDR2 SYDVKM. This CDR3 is CASSSGRGVRVENTIYF. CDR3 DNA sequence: TGTGCCAGCAGTTCGGGCAGGGGGGTACGGGTCGAAAACACCATATATTTT.

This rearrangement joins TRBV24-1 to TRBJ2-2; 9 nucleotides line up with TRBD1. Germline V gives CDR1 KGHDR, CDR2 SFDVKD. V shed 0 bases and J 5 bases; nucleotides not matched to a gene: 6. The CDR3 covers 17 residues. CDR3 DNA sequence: TGTGCCACCAGTGATTTGCCGGGACAGGGAAAGACCGGGGAGCTGTTTTTT. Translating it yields CATSDLPGQGKTGELFF.

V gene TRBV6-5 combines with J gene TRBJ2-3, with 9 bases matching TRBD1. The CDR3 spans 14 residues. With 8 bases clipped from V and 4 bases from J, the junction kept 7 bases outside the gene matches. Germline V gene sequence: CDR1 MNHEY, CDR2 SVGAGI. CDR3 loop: CASPGDRVPDTQYF. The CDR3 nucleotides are TGTGCCAGCCCGGGGGACAGGGTCCCAGATACGCAGTATTTT.

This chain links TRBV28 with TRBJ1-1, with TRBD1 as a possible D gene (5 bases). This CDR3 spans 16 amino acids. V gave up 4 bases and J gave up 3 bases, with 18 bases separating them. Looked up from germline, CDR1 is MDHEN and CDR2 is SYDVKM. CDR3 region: CASSSPTATRDTEAFF. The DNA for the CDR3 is TGTGCCAGCAGTTCCCCGACAGCCACTAGGGACACTGAAGCTTTCTTT.

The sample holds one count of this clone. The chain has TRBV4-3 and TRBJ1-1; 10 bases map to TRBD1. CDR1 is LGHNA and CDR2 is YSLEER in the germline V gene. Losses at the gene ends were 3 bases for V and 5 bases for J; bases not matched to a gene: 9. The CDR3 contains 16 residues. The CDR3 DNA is TGCGCCAGCAGCCAGCGGACAGGGGGAGTGACGACTGAAGCTTTCTTT. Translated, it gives CASSQRTGGVTTEAFF.